The 11 T cell receptor beta chains listed next were all sequenced from one sample in a study of blood T cell repertoires in COVID-19. This table comes from immunoSEQ multiplex PCR, and its TCRdb copy is limited to in-frame clones, with some not included. This sample has around 100,000 clones, with 82% found just once. Sequenced material: peripheral blood. The receptors here all came from a man in his fifties or sixties with acute or convalescent COVID-19.

The chain couples TRBV2 to TRBJ2-7; a possible D gene is TRBD1 (5 bases). The CDR3 loop spans 14 amino acids. CDR1 is SNHLY, CDR2 FYNNEI, per germline. Trimming left V 5 bases short and J 3 bases short, with 14 bases between. CDR3 nucleotides: TGTGCCAGCAGTCCACAGGACCGGTACTACGAGCAGTACTTC. Translated, it gives CASSPQDRYYEQYF. The full variable domain, completed using reference TRBV2 and TRBJ2-7, is EPEVTQTPSHQVTQMGQEVILRCVPISNHLYFYWYRQILGQKVEFLVSFYNNEISEKSEIFDDQFSVERPDGSNFTLKIRSTKLEDSAMYFCASSPQDRYYEQYFGPGTRLTVT.

The chain combines TRBV10-3 with TRBJ2-1; 13 bases map to TRBD2. The V segment lost 5 bases and the J segment 8 bases; nucleotides outside the gene matches: 12. The CDR3 is made up of 17 amino acids. The germline V gene encodes CDR1 ENHRY and CDR2 SYGVKD. This CDR3 is CAISQPTSGRPGDEQFF. For the CDR3, the DNA is TGTGCCATCAGTCAACCGACTAGCGGGAGGCCGGGGGATGAGCAGTTCTTC.

The chain recombines TRBV5-1 with TRBJ1-5; a weak D match, TRBD1 (6 bases). Looked up from germline, CDR1 is SGHRS and CDR2 is YFSETQ. Trimming removed 4 bases from V and 1 base from J, with 12 bases in between. CDR3 length equals 15 residues. CDR3 coding DNA: TGCGCCAGCAGCCCCGAGGGGGGGAGCAATCAGCCCCAGCATTTT. Its translation is CASSPEGGSNQPQHF.

The CDR3 spells CASSYGHSSYEQYF. The DNA of the CDR3 is TGTGCCAGCAGTTACGGGCACAGCTCCTACGAGCAGTACTTC. J is TRBJ2-7 and V is TRBV6-2 or TRBV6-3, with D hard to call. The germline CDR1 and CDR2 sequences are MNHEY and SVGEGT. The CDR3 covers 14 residues. V lost 2 bases and J lost 0, with 8 bases in between.

The rearrangement joins TRBV2 to TRBJ2-4; 11 bases fit TRBD1. Trimming at V came to 7 bases and at J to 3 bases, leaving 5 bases not matched to a gene. The CDR3 contains 15 residues. In germline, CDR1 is SNHLY, CDR2 FYNNEI. CDR3: CASTRDRGGKNIQYF. CDR3 DNA sequence: TGTGCCAGCACCCGGGACAGGGGGGGCAAAAACATTCAGTACTTC.

The chain has TRBV3-1 (or the pseudogene TRBV3-2) and TRBJ1-3; D not certain. This CDR3 is 15 amino acids long. The V end was cut by 8 bases, the J end by 0 bases, with 14 bases between. The V gene's germline CDR1 is LGHDT and CDR2 YNNKEL (reference sequence). CDR3 nucleotides: TGTGCCAGCCAGGAAGACGGTGGCTCTGGAAACACCATATATTTT. It codes for CASQEDGGSGNTIYF.

V is TRBV24-1 and J is TRBJ2-7; 8 bases line up with TRBD1. CDR3 length: 16 amino acids. The germline gives CDR1 KGHDR, CDR2 SFDVKD. Losses at the gene ends were 4 bases for V and 0 bases for J; bases not matched to a gene: 7. DNA of the CDR3: TGTGCCACCAGTGACCGGGACAGGAGGAGCTCCTACGAGCAGTACTTC. Residues: CATSDRDRRSSYEQYF.

This chain connects TRBV6-5 to TRBJ2-5; TRBD2 is a possible D gene (6 bases). There are 11 residues in the CDR3. Germline V gene sequence: CDR1 MNHEY, CDR2 SVGAGI. The ends were cut back, 9 bases at V and 9 bases at J, with 14 bases in the middle. The CDR3 nucleotides read TGTGCCAGTAGGGAGTGGGGGGCCCAGTACTTC. It yields the protein CASREWGAQYF.

This clone occurred a few times. The chain links TRBV19 to TRBJ1-4; 7 bases map to TRBD1. The CDR3 consists of 15 residues. Germline-derived CDR1 and CDR2 are LNHDA and SQIVND (reference sequence). With 3 bases clipped from V and 3 bases from J, the junction kept 4 bases outside the gene matches. The CDR3 nucleotides read TGTGCCAGTAGTATTACGGGACAGTCTAATGAAAAACTGTTTTTT. Its translation: CASSITGQSNEKLFF. The variable domain in full, completed from reference TRBV19 and TRBJ1-4, reads DGGITQSPKYLFRKEGQNVTLSCEQNLNHDAMYWYRQDPGQGLRLIYYSQIVNDFQKGDIAEGYSVSREKKESFPLTVTSAQKNPTAFYLCASSITGQSNEKLFFGSGTQLSVL.

V gene TRBV11-3 combines with J gene TRBJ1-3; 9 bases are shared with TRBD1. V was pared by 3 bases and J by 0 bases, with 3 bases of the junction left unmatched. The CDR3 spans 16 residues. The germline gives CDR1 SGHNT, CDR2 YENEEA. CDR3 in DNA: TGTGCCAGCAGCTTGAGGGACAGGGCCTCTGGAAACACCATATATTTT. Translation gives CASSLRDRASGNTIYF.

The gene calls are TRBV30 and TRBJ1-5; D perhaps matches TRBD1 (5 bases). The germline V gene encodes CDR1 GTSNPN and CDR2 SVGIG (reference sequence). The V end lost 0 bases, the J end lost 6 bases, and 15 bases lay between the germline ends. This CDR3 has 15 residues. The CDR3 reads CAWSVGSPDIQPQHF. As DNA, the CDR3 is TGTGCCTGGAGTGTAGGCAGTCCGGACATTCAGCCCCAGCATTTT.